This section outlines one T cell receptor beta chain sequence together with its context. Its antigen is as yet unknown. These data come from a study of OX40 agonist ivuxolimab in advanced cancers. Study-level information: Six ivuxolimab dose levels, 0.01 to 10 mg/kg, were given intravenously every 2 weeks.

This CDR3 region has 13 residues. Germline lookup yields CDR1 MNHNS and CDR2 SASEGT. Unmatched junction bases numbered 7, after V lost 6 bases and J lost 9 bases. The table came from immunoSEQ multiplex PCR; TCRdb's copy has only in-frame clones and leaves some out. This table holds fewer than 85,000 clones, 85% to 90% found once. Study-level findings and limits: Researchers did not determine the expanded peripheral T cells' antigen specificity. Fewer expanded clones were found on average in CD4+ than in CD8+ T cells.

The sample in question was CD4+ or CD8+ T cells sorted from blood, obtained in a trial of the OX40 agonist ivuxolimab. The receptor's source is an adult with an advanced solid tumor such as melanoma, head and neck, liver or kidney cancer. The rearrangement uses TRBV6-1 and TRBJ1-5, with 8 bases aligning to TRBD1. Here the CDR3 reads CASSDGQGGPQHF. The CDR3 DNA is TGTGCCAGCAGCGACGGACAGGGCGGGCCCCAGCATTTT.